One sample yielded the 9 T cell receptor beta chains listed below, sequenced in a study of blood T cell repertoires in COVID-19. The repertoire was sequenced with immunoSEQ multiplex PCR; TCRdb's copy has only in-frame clones and lacks some. There are roughly 70,000 clones in the sample; over 60% occur only once, and about 15% lies in the top ten. What was sequenced was peripheral blood. The receptors stem from a man in his fifties or sixties with COVID-19, enrolled during active disease.

This clone was counted ten times or more. The chain couples TRBV2 to TRBJ2-2; no clear D gene. This CDR3 comprises 12 residues. The V gene lost 6 bases and the J gene lost 3 bases, with 5 bases spanning the gap. The V gene's germline CDR1 is SNHLY and CDR2 FYNNEI. CDR3 region: CASSVYTGELFF. The CDR3 DNA reads TGTGCCAGCAGCGTCTACACCGGGGAGCTGTTTTTT.

V and J are TRBV7-7 and TRBJ2-5; D is perhaps TRBD1 (6 bases). The CDR3 consists of 12 residues. Germline V CDR1 and CDR2: SSHAT, FNYEAQ (reference sequence). V lost 6 bases to trimming and J lost 5 bases, with 10 bases between them. The CDR3 nucleotides read TGTGCCAGCAGTTCAGGGGCGGAGACCCAGTACTTC. Translated, it gives CASSSGAETQYF.

V and J are TRBV7-3 and TRBJ2-3, with TRBD1 matching 10 bases. CDR3 length: 15 amino acids. Trimming at V came to 5 bases and at J to 7 bases, leaving 9 bases not matched to a gene. CDR1 and CDR2 from the germline V gene are SGHTA and FQGTGA. CDR3 nucleotides: TGTGCCAGCAGCCTCAGGACAGGGGGGGAGAATACGCAGTATTTT. As protein: CASSLRTGGENTQYF.

This rearrangement joins TRBV28 to TRBJ1-1; possible D gene TRBD1, 6 bases. Germline loops: CDR1 MDHEN, CDR2 SYDVKM. With 2 bases removed from V and 4 bases from J, the gap between germline ends came to 14 bases. This CDR3 is 15 amino acids long. CDR3: CASSLDQGSATEAFF. The CDR3 DNA reads as TGTGCCAGCAGTTTAGATCAGGGGTCCGCCACTGAAGCTTTCTTT.

The chain links TRBV2 to TRBJ2-3; D gene uncertain. CDR1 SNHLY and CDR2 FYNNEI come from the germline V gene. The CDR3 is 15 residues long. V shed 3 bases and J shed 2 bases, with 12 bases lying between them. The CDR3 here is CASSDGLPTTDTQYF. The CDR3 DNA follows: TGTGCCAGCAGTGATGGTCTCCCTACCACAGATACGCAGTATTTT.

The V and J genes are TRBV19 and TRBJ1-1; 12 positions agree with TRBD1. With 6 bases clipped from V and 13 bases from J, the junction kept 12 bases outside the gene matches. There are 14 residues in the CDR3. Germline loops: CDR1 LNHDA, CDR2 SQIVND (reference sequence). In nucleotides, the CDR3 is TGTGCCAGTAGGCCGGGACAGGGGGCCGGCCGGAGTTTCTTT. Protein sequence: CASRPGQGAGRSFF.

The V gene is TRBV2, the J gene TRBJ2-3, with TRBD2 matching 10 bases. CDR3 size: 15 residues. Germline V gene sequence: CDR1 SNHLY, CDR2 FYNNEI. Trimming at V came to 5 bases and at J to 2 bases, leaving 4 bases not matched to a gene. The CDR3 region has the DNA TGTGCCAGCAGTCCTCTAGCGGGAGTCACAGATACGCAGTATTTT. Translating it yields CASSPLAGVTDTQYF.

The V and J genes are TRBV5-6 and TRBJ2-2; TRBD1 matches 7 bases. Germline trimming cut 4 bases from V and 3 bases from J; bases unmatched to any gene: 12. The CDR3 is made up of 17 amino acids. Per germline, CDR1 SGHDT and CDR2 YYEEEE. CDR3 nucleotide sequence: TGTGCCAGCAGCCGATTCGCCCGGGACAGATACACCGGGGAGCTGTTTTTT. Translated, it gives CASSRFARDRYTGELFF.

V gene TRBV5-1 combines with J gene TRBJ2-1, with D perhaps matching TRBD2 (6 bases). The V end was cut by 8 bases, the J end by 6 bases, with 21 bases between. Germline values: CDR1 SGHRS, CDR2 YFSETQ. The CDR3 extends over 15 amino acids. CDR3 loop: CASTPGTQALNEQFF. The DNA of the CDR3 is TGCGCCAGTACCCCCGGGACTCAAGCTCTCAATGAGCAGTTCTTC.